The 5 T cell receptor beta chains below were found in one sample sequenced in a study of STAT5B mutations in CD4+ large granular lymphocyte leukemia. Generated by immunoSEQ multiplex PCR, the TCRdb table keeps only in-frame clones and is missing some. The data contain over 30,000 clones, about four fifths of them singletons. Sequenced sample: CD4+ T cells from blood buffy coats. The receptors shown here come from a human donor in good health.

The rearrangement uses TRBV19 and TRBJ2-7; 13 nucleotides match TRBD2. This CDR3 is built from 15 residues. V shed 5 bases and J 2 bases; nucleotides not matched to a gene: 3. Germline loops: CDR1 LNHDA, CDR2 SQIVND (reference sequence). The CDR3 protein is CASSVTSGRAYEQYF. Here the CDR3 DNA reads TGTGCCAGTAGTGTAACTAGCGGGAGGGCCTACGAGCAGTACTTC. Filled out from reference TRBV19 and TRBJ2-7, the complete variable domain reads DGGITQSPKYLFRKEGQNVTLSCEQNLNHDAMYWYRQDPGQGLRLIYYSQIVNDFQKGDIAEGYSVSREKKESFPLTVTSAQKNPTAFYLCASSVTSGRAYEQYFGPGTRLTVT.

V is TRBV19 and J is TRBJ1-1, with D perhaps TRBD1 (6 bases). The CDR3 runs to 13 residues. Per germline, CDR1 LNHDA and CDR2 SQIVND (reference sequence). V lost 7 bases, J lost 5 bases, and 14 bases lay in between. CDR3: CASMGGYGTEAFF. The CDR3, as DNA: TGTGCCAGTATGGGGGGCTATGGAACTGAAGCTTTCTTT.

The chain carries TRBV2 and TRBJ2-7; D possibly corresponds to TRBD2 (5 bases). Germline-derived CDR1 and CDR2 are SNHLY and FYNNEI. This CDR3 has 14 amino acids. V was shortened by 2 bases and J by 3 bases, with 11 bases between the two germline ends. The CDR3 DNA reads as TGTGCCAGCAGTGAATCGGGGAACGACTACGAGCAGTACTTC. Translated, it gives CASSESGNDYEQYF.

The V gene is TRBV7-8, the J gene TRBJ2-2, with 8 bases lining up with TRBD2. CDR3 length equals 16 residues. V shed 0 bases and J 2 bases; nucleotides not matched to a gene: 2. Looked up from germline, CDR1 is SGHVS and CDR2 is FQNEAQ. This CDR3 reads CASSLASGGNTGELFF. In DNA, the CDR3 is TGTGCCAGCAGCTTAGCCAGCGGGGGAAACACCGGGGAGCTGTTTTTT.

This clone was counted only a few times. The gene calls are TRBV29-1 and TRBJ1-5; the D gene is possibly TRBD1 (5 bases). With 7 bases removed from V and 4 bases from J, the gap between germline ends came to 14 bases. This CDR3 is built from 13 residues. Germline CDR1 reads SQVTM; CDR2 reads ANQGSEA. CDR3 sequence (DNA): TGCAGCGCCTCCGACAGTTCTAATCAGCCCCAGCATTTT. It yields the protein CSASDSSNQPQHF.